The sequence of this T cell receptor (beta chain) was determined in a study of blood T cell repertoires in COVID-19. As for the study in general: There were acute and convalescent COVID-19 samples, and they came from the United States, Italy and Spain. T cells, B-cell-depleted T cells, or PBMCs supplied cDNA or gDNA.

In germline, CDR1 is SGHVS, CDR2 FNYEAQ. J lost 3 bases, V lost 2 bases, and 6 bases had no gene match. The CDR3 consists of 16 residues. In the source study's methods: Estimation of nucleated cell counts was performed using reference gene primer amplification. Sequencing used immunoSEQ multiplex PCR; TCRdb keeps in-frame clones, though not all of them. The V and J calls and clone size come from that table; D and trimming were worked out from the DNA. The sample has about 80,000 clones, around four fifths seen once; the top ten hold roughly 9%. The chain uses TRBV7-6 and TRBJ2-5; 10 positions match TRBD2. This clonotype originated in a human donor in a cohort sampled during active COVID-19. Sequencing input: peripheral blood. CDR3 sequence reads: CASSLRAAGGEETQYF. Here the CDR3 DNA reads TGTGCCAGCAGCTTACGAGCAGCGGGGGGGGAAGAGACCCAGTACTTC.